This TCR beta chain stems from a study of blood T cell repertoires in COVID-19 (dated by TCRdb to the early 2020s). Notes on the research overall: Samples covering the acute and convalescent phases of COVID-19 were provided by collaborators in the United States, Italy and Spain. The material from the prospective study consisted of cDNA or gDNA derived from T cells, B-cell-depleted T cells, or PBMCs. The dataset comprised deeply sampled blood TCRbeta repertoires from subjects exposed to, actively infected with, or recovered from COVID-19. The repertoires were released in a freely available public database intended as a resource for research on the immune response to SARS-CoV-2. The samples were drawn from the first 160 participants of the ongoing ImmuneRACE study and from about 1,200 subjects provided by 6 global collaborators. The sample metadata nearly always contained a de-identified subject ID, COVID-19 status, age in years and sex. Where available, HLA class I and class II types were taken from metadata supplied by the sample provider and were not determined by assay-based typing.

General study outcomes and caveats: Clinical and demographic metadata were provided uncurated, with the amount varying by source and participant.

As for this clone: The clone's antigen remains unknown. Base qualities are not recorded, but no much larger clone differs from it by a single base.

Whole blood was collected in K2EDTA tubes by collaborating institutions according to the institutions' own protocols. Collaborator samples were shipped for TCRbeta analysis as frozen whole blood, isolated PBMCs, or DNA extracted from either sample type. The immunoSEQ Assay, a bias-controlled multiplex PCR, was used to amplify TCRbeta CDR3 regions from genomic DNA. Regarding the original processing steps: Within the assay, amplification of reference gene primers was used to estimate how many nucleated cells each sample contained. To quantify the absolute abundance of each unique TCRbeta CDR3 rearrangement, sequence reads were collapsed and filtered. Productive Simpson clonality was computed per sample as the square root of Simpson's diversity index over productive rearrangements. The source is immuneACCESS, and TCRdb retained only in-frame sequences with V and J called. Part of the clones is not carried over; for the studies checked, unresolved V genes explain less than half of this, and the remainder is unexplained. V and J calls and clone size are copied from that table; D and trimming were computed from the DNA. The sample table contains 35,000 to 45,000 clones; only one count was recorded for approximately 90% of them. Of the sample, about a tenth falls within the top ten clones.

What was sequenced was peripheral blood. The clonotype was recovered from a man aged 45-65 years with active COVID-19.

The CDR3 reads as follows: CASSLWDRVNTEAFF. At the DNA level, the sequence is TGTGCCAGCAGCCTCTGGGACAGGGTCAACACTGAAGCTTTCTTT. The chain links TRBV21-1 with TRBJ1-1; the table calls TRBD1, which could not be checked here. TRBV21-1 has pseudogene status. The CDR3 runs 15 residues from the cysteine to the phenylalanine. Solely the CDR3 DNA is kept, with 45 bases framed from the first base.